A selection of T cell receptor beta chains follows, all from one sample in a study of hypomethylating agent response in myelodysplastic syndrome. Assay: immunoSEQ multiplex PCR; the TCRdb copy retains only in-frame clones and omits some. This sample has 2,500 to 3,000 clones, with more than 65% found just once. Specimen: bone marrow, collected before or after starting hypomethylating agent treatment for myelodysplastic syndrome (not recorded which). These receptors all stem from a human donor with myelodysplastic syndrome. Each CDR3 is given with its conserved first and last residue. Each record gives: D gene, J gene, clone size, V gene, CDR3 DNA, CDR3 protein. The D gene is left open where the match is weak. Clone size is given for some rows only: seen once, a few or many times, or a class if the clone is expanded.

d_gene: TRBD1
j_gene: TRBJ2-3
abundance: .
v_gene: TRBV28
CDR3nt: TGTGCCAGCAGTTTCGACAGGGGCACAGATACGCAGTATTTT
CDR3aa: CASSFDRGTDTQYF

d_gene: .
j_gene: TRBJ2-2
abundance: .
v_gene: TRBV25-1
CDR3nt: TGTGCCAGCAGTCCAAGGTCTCCCGCAGACACCGGGGAGCTGTTTTTT
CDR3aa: CASSPRSPADTGELFF

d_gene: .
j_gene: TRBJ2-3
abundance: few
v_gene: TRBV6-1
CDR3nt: TGTGCCAGCAGGGCCGTAGATACGCAGTATTTT
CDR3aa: CASRAVDTQYF

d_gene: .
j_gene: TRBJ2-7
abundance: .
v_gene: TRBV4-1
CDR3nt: TGCGCCAGCAGCCACCCTGGGGTCTACGAGCAGTACTTC
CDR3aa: CASSHPGVYEQYF

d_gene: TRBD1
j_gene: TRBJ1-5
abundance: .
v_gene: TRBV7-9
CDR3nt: TGTGCCAGCAGCTTTACAGGGGGCTGGGGCAATCAGCCCCAGCATTTT
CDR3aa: CASSFTGGWGNQPQHF

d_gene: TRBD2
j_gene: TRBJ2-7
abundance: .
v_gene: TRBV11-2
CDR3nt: TGTGCCAGCAGCACGGGACTAGCGGGAGTATACGAGCAGTACTTC
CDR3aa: CASSTGLAGVYEQYF

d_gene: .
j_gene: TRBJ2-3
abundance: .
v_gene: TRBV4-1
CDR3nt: TGCGCCAGCAGCCCTTTGCCTACTAGTTACACAGATACGCAGTATTTT
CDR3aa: CASSPLPTSYTDTQYF

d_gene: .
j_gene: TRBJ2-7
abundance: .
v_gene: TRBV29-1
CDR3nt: TGCAGCGTTGAGACAGGGAGGGGCATCGAGCAGTACTTC
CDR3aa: CSVETGRGIEQYF

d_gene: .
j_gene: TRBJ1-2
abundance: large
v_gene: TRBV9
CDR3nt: TGTGCCAGCAGCGCCTGGGGGGGTCATGGCTACACCTTC
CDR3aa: CASSAWGGHGYTF

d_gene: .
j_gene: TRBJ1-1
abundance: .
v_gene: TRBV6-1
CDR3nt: TGTGCCAGCAGGCGCACTCGAAACACTGAAGCTTTCTTT
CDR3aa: CASRRTRNTEAFF

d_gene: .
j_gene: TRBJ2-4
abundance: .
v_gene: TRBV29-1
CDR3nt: TGCAGCGTTGATCAGGGAGCCATTCAGTACTTC
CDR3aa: CSVDQGAIQYF

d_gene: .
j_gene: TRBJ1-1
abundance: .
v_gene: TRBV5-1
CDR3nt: TGCGCCAGCAGCACTGACAGGTTGAACACTGAAGCTTTCTTT
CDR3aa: CASSTDRLNTEAFF

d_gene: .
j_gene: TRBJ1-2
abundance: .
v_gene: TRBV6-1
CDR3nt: TGTGCCAGCAGTGAATTAAGGGGCGACGGCTACACCTTC
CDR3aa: CASSELRGDGYTF

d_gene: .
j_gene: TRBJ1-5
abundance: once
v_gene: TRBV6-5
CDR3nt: TGTGCCAGCAGCCGAAGGGACGCAAATCAGCCCCAGCATTTT
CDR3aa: CASSRRDANQPQHF

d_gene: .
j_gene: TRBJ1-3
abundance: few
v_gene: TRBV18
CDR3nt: TGTGCCAGCTCACCATTCCCATTACCGAGTCCTCAGGGTGGCTCTGGAAACACCATATATTTT
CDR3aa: CASSPFPLPSPQGGSGNTIYF

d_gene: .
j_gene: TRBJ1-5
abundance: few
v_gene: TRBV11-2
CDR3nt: TGTGCCAGCAGCTCGGGTTACAATCAGCCCCAGCATTTT
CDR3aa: CASSSGYNQPQHF

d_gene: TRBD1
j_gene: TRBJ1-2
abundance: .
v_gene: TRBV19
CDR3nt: TGTGCCAGTAGTCGTACACAGGGGACGTGGGGCTACACCTTC
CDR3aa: CASSRTQGTWGYTF

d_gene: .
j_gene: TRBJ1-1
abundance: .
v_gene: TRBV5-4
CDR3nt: TGTGCCAGCAGCTTTGAGGGGACTGAAGCTTTCTTT
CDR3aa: CASSFEGTEAFF

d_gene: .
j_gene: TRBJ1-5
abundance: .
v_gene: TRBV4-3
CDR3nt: TGCGCCAGCAGCCAAGATCGAGGACCCCAGCATTTT
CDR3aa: CASSQDRGPQHF

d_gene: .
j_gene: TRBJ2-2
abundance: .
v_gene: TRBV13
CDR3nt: TGTGCCAGCAGCTTTATAGGGCCGGGAGCGGACACCGGGGAGCTGTTTTTT
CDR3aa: CASSFIGPGADTGELFF

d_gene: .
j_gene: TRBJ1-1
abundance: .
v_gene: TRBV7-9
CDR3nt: TGTGCCAGCAGCCCGACGGAATTTGAAGCTTTCTTT
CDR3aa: CASSPTEFEAFF

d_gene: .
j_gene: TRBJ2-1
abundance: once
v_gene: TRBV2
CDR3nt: TGTGCCAGCAGTGACTTGACCCCTGGGGATGAGCAGTTCTTC
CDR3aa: CASSDLTPGDEQFF

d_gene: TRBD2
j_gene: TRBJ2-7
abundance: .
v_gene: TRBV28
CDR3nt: TGTGCCAGCAGAATTAGCGGGAGTATTTCCGAGCAGTACTTC
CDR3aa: CASRISGSISEQYF

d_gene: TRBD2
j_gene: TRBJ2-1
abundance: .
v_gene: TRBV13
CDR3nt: TGTGCCAGCAGCCCGGGGACTACCCAAGGTGAGCAGTTCTTC
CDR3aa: CASSPGTTQGEQFF